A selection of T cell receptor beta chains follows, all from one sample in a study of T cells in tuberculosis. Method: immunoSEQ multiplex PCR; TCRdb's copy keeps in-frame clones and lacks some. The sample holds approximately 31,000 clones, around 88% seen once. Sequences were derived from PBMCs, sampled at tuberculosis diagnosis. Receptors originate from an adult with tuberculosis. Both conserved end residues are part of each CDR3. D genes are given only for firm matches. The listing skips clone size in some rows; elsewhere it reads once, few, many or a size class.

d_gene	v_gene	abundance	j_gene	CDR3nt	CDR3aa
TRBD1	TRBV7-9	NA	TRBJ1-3	TGTGCCAGCAGCTTAAAAGGACAGGGGGCAGGTGGAAACACCATATATTTT	CASSLKGQGAGGNTIYF
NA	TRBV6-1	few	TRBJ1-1	TGTGCCAGCAGTCCCAGGGAGGCCACTGAAGCTTTCTTT	CASSPREATEAFF
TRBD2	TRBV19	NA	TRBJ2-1	TGTGCCAGTATGGGTAGCGGGAGAGGCAATGAGCAGTTCTTC	CASMGSGRGNEQFF
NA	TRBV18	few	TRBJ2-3	TGTGCCAGCTCACCGGGGCGGGGTAGCACAGATACGCAGTATTTT	CASSPGRGSTDTQYF
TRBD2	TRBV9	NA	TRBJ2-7	TGTGCCAGCAGCCCCCGGACTAGTGGCGAGCAGTACTTC	CASSPRTSGEQYF
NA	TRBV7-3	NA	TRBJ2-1	TGTGCCAGCAGCGTTAACAGAAATGAGCAGTTCTTC	CASSVNRNEQFF
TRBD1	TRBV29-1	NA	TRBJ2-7	TGCAGCGTCGTCCACCGGGACAGGGCCAACTACGAGCAGTACTTC	CSVVHRDRANYEQYF
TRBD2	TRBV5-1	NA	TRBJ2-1	TGCGCCAGCAGCTTGGCCCAGGCTAGCGGGAGAGGGGAGCAGTTCTTC	CASSLAQASGRGEQFF
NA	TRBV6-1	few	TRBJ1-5	TGTGCCACCTCGGACACCCTGATCATGCCCCAGCATTTT	CATSDTLIMPQHF
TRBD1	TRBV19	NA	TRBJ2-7	TGTGCCAGTAGTCCTGGGACAGGGTTCTCCTACGAGCAGTACTTC	CASSPGTGFSYEQYF
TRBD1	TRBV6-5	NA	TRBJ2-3	TGTGCCAGCAGTCTACAGGGGGCACAGGGTGCGCAGTATTTT	CASSLQGAQGAQYF
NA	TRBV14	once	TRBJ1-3	TGTGCCAGCACCCCCGGGGGGCATATCTCTGGAAACACCATATATTTT	CASTPGGHISGNTIYF
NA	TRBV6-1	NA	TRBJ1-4	TGTGCCAGCAGCGACCGGGACACTCGAGAAAAACTGTTTTTT	CASSDRDTREKLFF
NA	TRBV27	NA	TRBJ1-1	TGTGCCAGCAGTTTCAGGGAGGGGAATGAAGCTTTCTTT	CASSFREGNEAFF
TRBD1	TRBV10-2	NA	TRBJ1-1	TGCGCCACCGGGGACAGTTTGAACACTGAAGCTTTCTTT	CATGDSLNTEAFF
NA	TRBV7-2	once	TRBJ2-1	TGTGCCAGCAGCCCACGCACGTCCGGGGGTGAGCAGTTCTTC	CASSPRTSGGEQFF
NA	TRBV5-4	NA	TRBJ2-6	TGTGCCAGCAGCTTGGGACAGGCCGGGGCCAACGTCCTGACTTTC	CASSLGQAGANVLTF
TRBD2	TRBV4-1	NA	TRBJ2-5	TGCGCCAGCAGCCGGAAAGGGGGGCTAGCGGGAGGTGGACAAGAGACCCAGTACTTC	CASSRKGGLAGGGQETQYF
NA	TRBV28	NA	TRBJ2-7	TGTGCCAGCAGTTCCTTTCCCTACCAACTACACGAGCAGTACTTC	CASSSFPYQLHEQYF
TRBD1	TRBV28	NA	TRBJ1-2	TGTGCCAGCAGTTTCGGAGGGACAGGAAGATATGGCTACACCTTC	CASSFGGTGRYGYTF
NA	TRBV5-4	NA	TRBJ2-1	TGTGCCAGCAGCTTGCAGCGTTCCGGGGTCAATGAGCAGTTCTTC	CASSLQRSGVNEQFF
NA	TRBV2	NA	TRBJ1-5	TGTGCCAGCAGTGAAGAGGCAGGGTGGGGCAATCAGCCCCAGCATTTT	CASSEEAGWGNQPQHF
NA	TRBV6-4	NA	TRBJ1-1	TGTGCCAGCAGTGACTCGAGCAAAAACACTGAAGCTTTCTTT	CASSDSSKNTEAFF
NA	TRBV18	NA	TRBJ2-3	TGTGCCAGCTCACCAAACGCAGTCACAGATACGCAGTATTTT	CASSPNAVTDTQYF
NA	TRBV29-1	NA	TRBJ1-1	TGCAGCGTTGAGTTTCAGAAGAACACTGAAGCTTTCTTT	CSVEFQKNTEAFF
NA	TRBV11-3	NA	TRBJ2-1	TGTGCCAGCAGCTTAGATGGGGGGTACAATGAGCAGTTCTTC	CASSLDGGYNEQFF
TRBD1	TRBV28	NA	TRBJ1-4	TGTGCCAGCAGACCCGGGACAGGGAATAATGAAAAACTGTTTTTT	CASRPGTGNNEKLFF
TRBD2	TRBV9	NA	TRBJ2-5	TGTGCCAGCAGCGGGACCGGACTAGCGGGGGCTTCCCAAGAGACCCAGTACTTC	CASSGTGLAGASQETQYF
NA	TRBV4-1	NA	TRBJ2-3	TGCGCCAGCAGCCCTCAGGGAAAGGCGGTAGATACGCAGTATTTT	CASSPQGKAVDTQYF
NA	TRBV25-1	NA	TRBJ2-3	TGTGCCAGCAGCCGGGACTGGGGCACAGATACGCAGTATTTT	CASSRDWGTDTQYF
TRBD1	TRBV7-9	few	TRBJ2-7	TGTGCCAGCAGCGACAGGGTAGTCTCCTACGAGCAGTACTTC	CASSDRVVSYEQYF
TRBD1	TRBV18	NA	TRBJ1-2	TGTGCCAGCTCCCCTGGACAGGAGTATGGCTACACCTTC	CASSPGQEYGYTF
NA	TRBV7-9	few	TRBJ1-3	TGTGCCAGCAGCCCGACAGAGCCTGGAAACACCATATATTTT	CASSPTEPGNTIYF
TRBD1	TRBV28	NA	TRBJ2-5	TGTGCCAGCAGTTTTTCTACCGGGACAGGGTTCCAAGAGACCCAGTACTTC	CASSFSTGTGFQETQYF
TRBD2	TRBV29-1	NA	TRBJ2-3	TGCAGCGTTGAAGGAGCGGGGGGGCCCGGAGATACGCAGTATTTT	CSVEGAGGPGDTQYF
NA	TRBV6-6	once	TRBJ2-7	TGTGCCAGCAGTCATAGAAATACAGGGGAGCAGTACTTC	CASSHRNTGEQYF
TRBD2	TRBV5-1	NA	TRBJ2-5	TGCGCCAGCAGCTTCCCGGGGACTAGCGGGAGAGGGACGTACCAAGAGACCCAGTACTTC	CASSFPGTSGRGTYQETQYF
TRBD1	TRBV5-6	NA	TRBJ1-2	TGTGCCAGCAGTTGGGGACAGGGTGTGTATGGCTACACCTTC	CASSWGQGVYGYTF
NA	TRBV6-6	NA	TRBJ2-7	TGTGCCAGCAGTTACACGGGAAGTAGGGCCGAGCAGTACTTC	CASSYTGSRAEQYF
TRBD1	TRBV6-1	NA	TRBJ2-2	TGTGCCAGCAGTGAAAGACAGGGGGAGGCCGGGGAGCTGTTTTTT	CASSERQGEAGELFF
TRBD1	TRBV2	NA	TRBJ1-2	TGTGCCAGCAGTGACGAGACAGGGAAGGGGGATGGCTACACCTTC	CASSDETGKGDGYTF
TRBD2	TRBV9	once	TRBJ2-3	TGTGCCAGCAGCTGGACTAGCGGGGACACAGATACGCAGTATTTT	CASSWTSGDTDTQYF
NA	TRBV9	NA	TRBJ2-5	TGTGCCAGCAGCGTAGGAGGGATTGGTTGGGAGACCCAGTACTTC	CASSVGGIGWETQYF
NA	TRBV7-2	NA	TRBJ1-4	TGTGCCAGCAGCCAAGCCCTAGGCTTCCTTAATGAAAAACTGTTTTTT	CASSQALGFLNEKLFF
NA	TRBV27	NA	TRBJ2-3	TGTGCCACCAAGGAGGATAGCGGAAGCACAGATACGCAGTATTTT	CATKEDSGSTDTQYF
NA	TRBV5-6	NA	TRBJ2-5	TGTGCCAGCAGCTTGGAACCGGGGAAGACCCAGTACTTC	CASSLEPGKTQYF
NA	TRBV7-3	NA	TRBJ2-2	TGTGCCAGCAGCTTAAGAACCCAGGGCACCGGGGAGCTGTTTTTT	CASSLRTQGTGELFF
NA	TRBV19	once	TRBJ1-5	TGTGCCAGTAGTAGGCAGGATCAGCCCCAGCATTTT	CASSRQDQPQHF
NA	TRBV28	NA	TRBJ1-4	TGTGCCAGCAGCCCAGCAACTAATGAAAAACTGTTTTTT	CASSPATNEKLFF
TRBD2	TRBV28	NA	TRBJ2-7	TGTGCCAGCAGTCCGCTAGCGGGAGTTGGAGAGCAGTACTTC	CASSPLAGVGEQYF
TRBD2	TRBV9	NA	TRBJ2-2	TGTGCCAGCAGCGCGACTAGCGGGGGGGCTAACACCGGGGAGCTGTTTTTT	CASSATSGGANTGELFF
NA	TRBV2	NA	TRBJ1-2	TGTGCCAGCAGTGAAGCCAGGACCAACGCGGGTGGATATGGCTACACCTTC	CASSEARTNAGGYGYTF
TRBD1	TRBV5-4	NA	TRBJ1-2	TGTGCCAGCAGCTTGGGTGGACAGGGTGGCGGCTATGGCTACACCTTC	CASSLGGQGGGYGYTF
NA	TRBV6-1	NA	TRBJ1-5	TGTGCCAGCAGTGAAGGTGGGAGCCTACTACGTAATCAGCCCCAGCATTTT	CASSEGGSLLRNQPQHF
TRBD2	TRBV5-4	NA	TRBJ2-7	TGTGCCAGCAGCCCCGGCGGGGGAATCTACGAGCAGTACTTC	CASSPGGGIYEQYF
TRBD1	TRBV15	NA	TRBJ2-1	TGTGCCACCCGGACAGGGGGCTCCTACAATGAGCAGTTCTTC	CATRTGGSYNEQFF
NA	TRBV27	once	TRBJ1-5	TGTGCCAGCAGTTTGTACCGTCCTCAGGTGAATAGCAATCAGCCCCAGCATTTT	CASSLYRPQVNSNQPQHF
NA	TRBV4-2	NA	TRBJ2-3	TGTGCCAGCAGCCACCAACTAGGTGATGGCACAGATACGCAGTATTTT	CASSHQLGDGTDTQYF
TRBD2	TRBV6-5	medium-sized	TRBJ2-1	TGTGCCAGCAGTTCTATAGCGGGGGCCTACAATGAGCAGTTCTTC	CASSSIAGAYNEQFF
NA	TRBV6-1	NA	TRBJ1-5	TGTGCCAGCGCTGGCCGGGTGGCCCTTAATCAGCCCCAGCATTTT	CASAGRVALNQPQHF